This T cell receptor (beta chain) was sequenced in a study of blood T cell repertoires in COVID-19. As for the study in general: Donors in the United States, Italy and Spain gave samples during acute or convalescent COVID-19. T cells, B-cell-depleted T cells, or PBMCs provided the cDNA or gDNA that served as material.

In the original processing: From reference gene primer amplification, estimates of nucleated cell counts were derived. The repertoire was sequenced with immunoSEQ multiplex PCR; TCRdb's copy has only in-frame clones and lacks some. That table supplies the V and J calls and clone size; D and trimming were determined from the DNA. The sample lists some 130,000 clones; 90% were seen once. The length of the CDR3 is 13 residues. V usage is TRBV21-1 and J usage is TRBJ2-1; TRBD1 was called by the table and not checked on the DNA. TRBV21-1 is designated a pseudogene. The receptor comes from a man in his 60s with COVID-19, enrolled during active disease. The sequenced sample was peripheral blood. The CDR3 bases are TGTGCCAGCAGCAGGGGCTTGAGCAATGAGCAGTTCTTC. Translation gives CASSRGLSNEQFF.